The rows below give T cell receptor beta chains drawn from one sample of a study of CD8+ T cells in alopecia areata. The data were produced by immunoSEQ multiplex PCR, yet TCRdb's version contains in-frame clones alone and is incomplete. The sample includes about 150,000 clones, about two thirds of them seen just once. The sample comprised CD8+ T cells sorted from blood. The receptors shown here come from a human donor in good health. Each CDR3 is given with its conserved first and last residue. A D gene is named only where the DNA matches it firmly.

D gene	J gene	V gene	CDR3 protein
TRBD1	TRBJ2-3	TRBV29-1	CSVSTGSTDTQYF
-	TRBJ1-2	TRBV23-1	CASSQSDPGYGYTF
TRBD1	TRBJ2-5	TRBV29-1	CSAEEGGLIGTQYF
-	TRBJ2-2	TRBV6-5	CASSYSKNRPWGELFF
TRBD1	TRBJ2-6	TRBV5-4	CASSGTGVGANVLTF
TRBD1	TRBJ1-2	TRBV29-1	CSVQGGANYGYTF
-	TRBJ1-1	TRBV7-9	CASSAEATEAFF
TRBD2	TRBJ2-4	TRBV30	CAWSQYSGKDKNIQYF
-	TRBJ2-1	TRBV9	CASSIRDSNNEQFF
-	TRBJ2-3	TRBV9	CASSEGNADTQYF
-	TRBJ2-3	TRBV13	CASSSLQGISTDTQYF
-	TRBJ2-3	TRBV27	CASSSPIWDTQYF
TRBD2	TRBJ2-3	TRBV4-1	CASSHPAGASDTQYF
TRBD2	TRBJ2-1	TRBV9	CASSAGLAGESEQFF
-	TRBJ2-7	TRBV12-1	CASSGSSGGFSYEQYF
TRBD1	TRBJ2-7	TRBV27	CASSDLGGQGPSEQYF
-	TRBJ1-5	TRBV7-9	CASSPTVGGPQHF
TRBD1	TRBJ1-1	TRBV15	CATSKWTGGDTEAFF